This T cell receptor (beta chain) was identified during a study of blood T cell repertoires in COVID-19 (dated by TCRdb to 2019 to 2021). With regard to the full study: Collaborator samples came from the United States, Italy and Spain and covered acute and convalescent phases of COVID-19. The prospective study material was composed of cDNA or gDNA derived from T cells, B-cell-depleted T cells, or PBMCs. Subjects who had been exposed to COVID-19, were actively infected with it, or had recovered from it provided the deeply sampled blood TCRbeta repertoires that made up the dataset. The repertoires were made available in a free public database intended to serve as a resource for research on the immune response to SARS-CoV-2. Samples were obtained from the ongoing ImmuneRACE study (first 160 participants) and from over a thousand subjects provided by 6 global collaborators. A de-identified subject ID, COVID-19 status, age in years and sex were almost always included in the sample metadata. HLA class I and class II types, where available, came from metadata supplied by the sample provider rather than from assay-based typing.

TCRbeta CDR3 regions were amplified from genomic DNA by means of the immunoSEQ Assay, a bias-controlled multiplex PCR. The source study handled its data this way. The number of nucleated cells in each sample was estimated by amplification of reference gene primers within the assay. To quantify the absolute abundance of each unique TCRbeta CDR3 rearrangement, sequence reads were collapsed and filtered. For each sample, productive Simpson clonality was calculated as the square root of Simpson's diversity index over productive rearrangements. Drawn from immuneACCESS, this table holds only the in-frame rearrangements with V and J called that TCRdb kept. Clones are partly lost; checked studies trace under half to an unresolved V gene and leave the rest unexplained. From that table come the V and J calls and clone size; the DNA was used to work out D and trimming. The sample table records about 160,000 clones; 80% to 85% of these occur just once. The ten largest clones capture 2.9% of the sample.

Of note for this clone: What antigen it recognizes has not been identified. No much larger clone is present one base from it, and per-base qualities are unavailable. The sample contains more than one DNA sequence encoding this CDR3.

Collaborating institutions collected whole blood in K2EDTA tubes following their own protocols. Collaborator samples were shipped for TCRbeta analysis as frozen whole blood, isolated PBMCs, or DNA extracted from either sample type. According to the germline V gene, CDR1 reads MNHEY and CDR2 reads SVGAGI. V was cut back by 5 bases and J by 0 bases, leaving a gap of 8 bases between them. There are 14 amino acids in the CDR3, from cysteine to phenylalanine inclusive. CDR3 DNA only is kept here, 42 bases in frame from base 1. The investigation overall reported the following: The amount of clinical and demographic metadata varied by source and participant and was provided uncurated.

The sequenced material came from peripheral blood. This sequence was found in a woman aged 55-75 years with acute or convalescent COVID-19. The chain links TRBV6-5 with TRBJ1-5; TRBD1 might be the D gene, on 5 matching bases. The CDR3 region: CASSRDSSNQPQHF. At the DNA level, the sequence is TGTGCCAGCAGTCGGGACTCTAGCAATCAGCCCCAGCATTTT.